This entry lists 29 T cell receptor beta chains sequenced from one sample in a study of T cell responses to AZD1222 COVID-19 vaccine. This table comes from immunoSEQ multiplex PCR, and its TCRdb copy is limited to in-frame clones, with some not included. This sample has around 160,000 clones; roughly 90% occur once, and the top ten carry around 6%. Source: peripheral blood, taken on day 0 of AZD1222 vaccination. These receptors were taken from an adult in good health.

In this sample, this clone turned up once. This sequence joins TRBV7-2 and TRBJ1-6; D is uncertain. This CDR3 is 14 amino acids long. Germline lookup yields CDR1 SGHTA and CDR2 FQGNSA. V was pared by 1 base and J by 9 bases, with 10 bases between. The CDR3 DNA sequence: TGTGCCAGCAGCTTAGTAATGGTGGGTTCACCCCTCCACTTT. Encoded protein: CASSLVMVGSPLHF.

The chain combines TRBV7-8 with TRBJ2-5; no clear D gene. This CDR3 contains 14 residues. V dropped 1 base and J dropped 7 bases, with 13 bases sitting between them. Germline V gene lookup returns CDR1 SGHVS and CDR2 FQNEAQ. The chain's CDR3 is CASSLEGTRRTQYF. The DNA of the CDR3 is TGTGCCAGCAGCTTAGAGGGCACCAGGAGGACCCAGTACTTC.

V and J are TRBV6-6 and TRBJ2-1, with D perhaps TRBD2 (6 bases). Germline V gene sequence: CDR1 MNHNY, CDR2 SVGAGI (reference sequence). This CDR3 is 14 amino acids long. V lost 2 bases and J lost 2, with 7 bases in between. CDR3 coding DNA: TGTGCCAGCAGTTACGCGGGGACCTACAATGAGCAGTTCTTC. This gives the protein CASSYAGTYNEQFF.

In nucleotides, the CDR3 is TGTGCCAGCAGCCCCCTCCAGGGGAAAGGTGGCTACACCTTC. Encoded protein: CASSPLQGKGGYTF. This sequence joins TRBV7-3 and TRBJ1-2; a weak D match, TRBD1 (6 bases). Germline V CDR1 and CDR2: SGHTA, FQGTGA. Trimming took 5 bases from V and 7 from J, leaving 17 bases between them. The CDR3 covers 14 residues.

The CDR3 coding sequence is TGTGCCAGCAGTTACGTGGCTAGCGGGACGGAGCAGTACTTC. It encodes CASSYVASGTEQYF. This chain uses TRBV6-5 with TRBJ2-7; 9 positions match TRBD2. This CDR3 contains 14 residues. Germline trimming cut 2 bases from V and 7 bases from J; bases unmatched to any gene: 6. Germline V gives CDR1 MNHEY, CDR2 SVGAGI.

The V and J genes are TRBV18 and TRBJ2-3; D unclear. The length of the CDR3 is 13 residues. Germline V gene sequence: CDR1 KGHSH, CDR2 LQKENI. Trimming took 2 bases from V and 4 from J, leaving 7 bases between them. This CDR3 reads CASSPRQADTQYF. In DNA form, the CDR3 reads TGTGCCAGCTCACCAAGGCAGGCAGATACGCAGTATTTT.

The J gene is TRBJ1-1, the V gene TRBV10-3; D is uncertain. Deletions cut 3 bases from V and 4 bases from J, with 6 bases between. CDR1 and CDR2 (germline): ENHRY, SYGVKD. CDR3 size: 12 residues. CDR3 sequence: CAISETSTEAFF. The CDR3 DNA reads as TGTGCCATCAGTGAAACGAGCACTGAAGCTTTCTTT.

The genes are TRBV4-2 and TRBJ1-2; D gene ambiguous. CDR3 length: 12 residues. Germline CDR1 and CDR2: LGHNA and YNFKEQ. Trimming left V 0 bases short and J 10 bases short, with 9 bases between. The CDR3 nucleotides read TGTGCCAGCAGCCAAGATACCGTGTACTACACCTTC. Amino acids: CASSQDTVYYTF.

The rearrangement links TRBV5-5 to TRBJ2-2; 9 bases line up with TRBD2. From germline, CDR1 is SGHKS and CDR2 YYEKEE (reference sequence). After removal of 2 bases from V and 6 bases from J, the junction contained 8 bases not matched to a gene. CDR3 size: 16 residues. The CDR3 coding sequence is TGTGCCAGCAGCTTCCCGGTAGCGGGAGTATCCGGGGAGCTGTTTTTT. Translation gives CASSFPVAGVSGELFF.

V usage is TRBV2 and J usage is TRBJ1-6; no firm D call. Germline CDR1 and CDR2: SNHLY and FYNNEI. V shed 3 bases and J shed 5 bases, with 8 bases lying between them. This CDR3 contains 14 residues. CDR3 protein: CASSEYIHNSPLHF. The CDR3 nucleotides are TGTGCCAGCAGTGAGTACATCCATAATTCACCCCTCCACTTT.

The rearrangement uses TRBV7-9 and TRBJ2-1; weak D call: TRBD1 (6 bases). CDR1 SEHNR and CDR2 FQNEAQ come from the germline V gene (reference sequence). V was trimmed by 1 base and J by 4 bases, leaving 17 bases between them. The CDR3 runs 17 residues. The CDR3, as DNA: TGTGCCAGCAGCTTAGGAGCGACAGGCGCTATTTACAATGAGCAGTTCTTC. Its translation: CASSLGATGAIYNEQFF.

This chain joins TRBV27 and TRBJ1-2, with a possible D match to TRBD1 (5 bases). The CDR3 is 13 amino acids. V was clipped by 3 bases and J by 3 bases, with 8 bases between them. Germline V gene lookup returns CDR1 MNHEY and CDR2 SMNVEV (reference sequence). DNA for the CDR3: TGTGCCAGCAGTTTCCAGGGAGACTATGGCTACACCTTC. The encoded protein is CASSFQGDYGYTF.

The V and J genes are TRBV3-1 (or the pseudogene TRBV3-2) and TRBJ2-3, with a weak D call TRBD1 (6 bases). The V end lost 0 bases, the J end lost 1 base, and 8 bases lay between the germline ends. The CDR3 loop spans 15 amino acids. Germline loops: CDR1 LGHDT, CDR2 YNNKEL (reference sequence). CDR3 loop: CASSQDNRGTDTQYF. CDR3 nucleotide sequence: TGTGCCAGCAGCCAAGATAACAGGGGCACAGATACGCAGTATTTT.

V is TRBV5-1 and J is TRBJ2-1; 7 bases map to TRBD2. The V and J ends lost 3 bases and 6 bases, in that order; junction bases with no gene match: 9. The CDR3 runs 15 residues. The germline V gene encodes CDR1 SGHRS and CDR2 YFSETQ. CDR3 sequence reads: CASSSGLDASNEQFF. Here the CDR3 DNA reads TGCGCCAGCAGCTCAGGACTAGACGCATCCAATGAGCAGTTCTTC.

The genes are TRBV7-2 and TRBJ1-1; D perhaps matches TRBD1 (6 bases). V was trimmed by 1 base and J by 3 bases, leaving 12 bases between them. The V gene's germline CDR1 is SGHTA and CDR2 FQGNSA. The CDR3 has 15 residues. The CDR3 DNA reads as TGTGCCAGCAGCTTAGGCAGGGGATCCTACACTGAAGCTTTCTTT. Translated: CASSLGRGSYTEAFF.

In DNA, the CDR3 is TGCGCCAGCAGCGTGAAAGAACTAGCGGGAAAGGGGGGTGAGCAGTTCTTC. Protein: CASSVKELAGKGGEQFF. The chain recombines TRBV5-1 with TRBJ2-1; 10 bases are a match to TRBD2. The CDR3 extends over 17 amino acids. Trimming cost V 4 bases and J 9 bases; bases outside gene matches: 16. CDR1 is SGHRS, CDR2 YFSETQ, per germline. The whole variable domain, remainder taken from reference TRBV5-1 and TRBJ2-1, is KAGVTQTPRYLIKTRGQQVTLSCSPISGHRSVSWYQQTPGQGLQFLFEYFSETQRNKGNFPGRFSGRQFSNSRSEMNVSTLELGDSALYLCASSVKELAGKGGEQFFGPGTRLTVL.

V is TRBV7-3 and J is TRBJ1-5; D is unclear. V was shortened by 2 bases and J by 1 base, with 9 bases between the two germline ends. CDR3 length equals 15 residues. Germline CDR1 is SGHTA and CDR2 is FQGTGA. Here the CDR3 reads CASSLVGGSNQPQHF. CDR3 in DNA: TGTGCCAGCAGCTTAGTCGGCGGGAGCAATCAGCCCCAGCATTTT. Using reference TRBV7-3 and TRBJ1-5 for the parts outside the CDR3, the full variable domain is GAGVSQTPSNKVTEKGKYVELRCDPISGHTALYWYRQSLGQGPEFLIYFQGTGAADDSGLPNDRFFAVRPEGSVSTLKIQRTERGDSAVYLCASSLVGGSNQPQHFGDGTRLSIL.

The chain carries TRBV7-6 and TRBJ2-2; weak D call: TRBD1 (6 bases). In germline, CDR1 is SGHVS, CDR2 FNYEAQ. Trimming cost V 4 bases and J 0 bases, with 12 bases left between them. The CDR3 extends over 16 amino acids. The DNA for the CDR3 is TGTGCCAGCAGCTATATCAGGGGCCCGAACACCGGGGAGCTGTTTTTT. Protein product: CASSYIRGPNTGELFF.

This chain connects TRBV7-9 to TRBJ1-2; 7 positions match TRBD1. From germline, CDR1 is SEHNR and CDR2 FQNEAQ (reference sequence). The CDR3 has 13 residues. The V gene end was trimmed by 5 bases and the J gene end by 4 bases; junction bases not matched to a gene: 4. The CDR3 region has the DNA TGTGCCAGCAGCCTTCGGGACAGCTATGGCTACACCTTC. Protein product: CASSLRDSYGYTF.

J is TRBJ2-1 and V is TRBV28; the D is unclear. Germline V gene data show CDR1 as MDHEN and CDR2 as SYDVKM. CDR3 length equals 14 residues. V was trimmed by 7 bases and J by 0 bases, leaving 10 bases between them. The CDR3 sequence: CASISPSSYNEQFF. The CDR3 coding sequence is TGTGCCAGCATCTCCCCGAGCTCCTACAATGAGCAGTTCTTC.

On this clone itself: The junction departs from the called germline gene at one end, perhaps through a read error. CDR3 loop: CASSVGLQARF. CDR3 DNA sequence: TGTGCCAGCAGTGTCGGGTTACAGGCGCGCTTC. The V and J genes are TRBV2 and TRBJ2-7; D is possibly TRBD1 (5 bases). The CDR3 contains 11 residues. Germline CDR1 and CDR2: SNHLY and FYNNEI.

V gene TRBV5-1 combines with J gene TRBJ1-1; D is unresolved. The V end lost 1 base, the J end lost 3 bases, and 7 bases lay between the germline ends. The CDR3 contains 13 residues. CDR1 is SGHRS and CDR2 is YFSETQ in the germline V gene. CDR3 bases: TGCGCCAGCAGCTTGAAAAGGGACACTGAAGCTTTCTTT. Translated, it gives CASSLKRDTEAFF.

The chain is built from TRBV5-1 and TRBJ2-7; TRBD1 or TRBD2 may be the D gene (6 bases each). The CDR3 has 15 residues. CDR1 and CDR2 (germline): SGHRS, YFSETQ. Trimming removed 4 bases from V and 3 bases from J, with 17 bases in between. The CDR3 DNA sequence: TGCGCCAGCAGCCCCATAGGGGGGCCGAGCTACGAGCAGTACTTC. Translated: CASSPIGGPSYEQYF.

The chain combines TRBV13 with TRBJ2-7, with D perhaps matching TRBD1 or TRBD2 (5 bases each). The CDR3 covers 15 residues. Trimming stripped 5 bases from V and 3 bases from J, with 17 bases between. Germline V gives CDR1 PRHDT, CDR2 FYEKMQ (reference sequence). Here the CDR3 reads CASSLGWQGDYEQYF. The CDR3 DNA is TGTGCCAGCAGCCTCGGTTGGCAGGGAGACTACGAGCAGTACTTC.

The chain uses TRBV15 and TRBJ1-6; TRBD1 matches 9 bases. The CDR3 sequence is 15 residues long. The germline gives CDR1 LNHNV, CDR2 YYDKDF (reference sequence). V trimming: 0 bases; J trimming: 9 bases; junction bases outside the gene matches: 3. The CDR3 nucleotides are TGTGCCACCAGCAGAGAAGGACAGGGGATTTCACCCCTCCACTTT. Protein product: CATSREGQGISPLHF.

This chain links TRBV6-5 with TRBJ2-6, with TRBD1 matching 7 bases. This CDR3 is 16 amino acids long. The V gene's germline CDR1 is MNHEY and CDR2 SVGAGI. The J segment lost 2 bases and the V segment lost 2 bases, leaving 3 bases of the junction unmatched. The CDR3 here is CASSYRQGTGANVLTF. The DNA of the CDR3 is TGTGCCAGCAGTTACAGACAGGGCACTGGGGCCAACGTCCTGACTTTC.

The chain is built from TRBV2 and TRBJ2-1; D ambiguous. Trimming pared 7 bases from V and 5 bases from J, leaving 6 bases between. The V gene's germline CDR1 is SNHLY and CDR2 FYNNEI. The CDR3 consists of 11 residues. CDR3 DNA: TGTGCCAGCACCCCCGACAATGAGCAGTTCTTC. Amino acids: CASTPDNEQFF.

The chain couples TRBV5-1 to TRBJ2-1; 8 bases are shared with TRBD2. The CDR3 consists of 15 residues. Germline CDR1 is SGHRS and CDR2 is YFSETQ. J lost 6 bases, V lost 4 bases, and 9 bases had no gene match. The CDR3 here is CASSTGLGGGNEQFF. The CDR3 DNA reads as TGCGCCAGCAGCACGGGACTAGGAGGGGGCAATGAGCAGTTCTTC. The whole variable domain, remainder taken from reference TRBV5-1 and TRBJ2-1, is KAGVTQTPRYLIKTRGQQVTLSCSPISGHRSVSWYQQTPGQGLQFLFEYFSETQRNKGNFPGRFSGRQFSNSRSEMNVSTLELGDSALYLCASSTGLGGGNEQFFGPGTRLTVL.

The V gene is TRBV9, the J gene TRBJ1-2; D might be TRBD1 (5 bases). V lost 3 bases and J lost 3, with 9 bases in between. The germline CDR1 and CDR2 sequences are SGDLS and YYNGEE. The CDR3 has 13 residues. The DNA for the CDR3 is TGTGCCAGCAGCGAGCAGGGAGACTATGGCTACACCTTC. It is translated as CASSEQGDYGYTF.